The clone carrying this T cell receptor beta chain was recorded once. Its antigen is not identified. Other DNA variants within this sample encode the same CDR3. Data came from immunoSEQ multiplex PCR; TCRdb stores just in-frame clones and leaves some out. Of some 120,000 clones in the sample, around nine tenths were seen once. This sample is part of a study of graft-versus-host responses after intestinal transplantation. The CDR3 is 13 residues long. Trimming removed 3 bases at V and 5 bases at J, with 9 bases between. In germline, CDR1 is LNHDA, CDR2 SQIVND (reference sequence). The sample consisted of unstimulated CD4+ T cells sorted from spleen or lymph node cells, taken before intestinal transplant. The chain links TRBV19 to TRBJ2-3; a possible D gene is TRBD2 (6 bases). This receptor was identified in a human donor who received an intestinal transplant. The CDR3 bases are TGTGCCAGTAGTATTGGAGGGAGAGATACGCAGTATTTT. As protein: CASSIGGRDTQYF. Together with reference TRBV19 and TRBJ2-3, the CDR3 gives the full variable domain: DGGITQSPKYLFRKEGQNVTLSCEQNLNHDAMYWYRQDPGQGLRLIYYSQIVNDFQKGDIAEGYSVSREKKESFPLTVTSAQKNPTAFYLCASSIGGRDTQYFGPGTRLTVL.